In its sample, the clone carrying this TCR beta chain ranks as medium-sized. The entire patient cohort was treatment-naive prior to thyroid surgery. This specimen comes from a study of metastatic and nonmetastatic thyroid tumors. CDR3 length: 14 residues. CDR1 and CDR2 (germline): LNHDA, SQIVND (reference sequence). With V trimmed by 5 bases and J by 9 bases, 3 bases remained unmatched. Per the study methods: Using the CDR3 differences seen across clinicopathological groups, the authors built a distant-metastasis classifier for papillary thyroid cancer, which was meant to discriminate distant-metastatic patients. TCRdb re-called the PCR reads through MiXCR. These V and J calls originate from TCRdb's pipeline instead of the authors' own analysis. This sample carries about 26,000 clones, roughly 25% of them seen once, and the ten largest clones take about 6%.

This clonotype originated in a female donor with papillary thyroid cancer or a benign thyroid nodule (not recorded which). Some clones in this sample may be carry-over from other donors' samples. The sample was blood. The rearrangement links TRBV19 to TRBJ2-1; 14 nucleotides line up with TRBD2. CDR3 loop: CASSSGLAGVEQFF. CDR3 bases: TGTGCCAGTAGTTCGGGACTAGCGGGAGTTGAGCAGTTCTTC.